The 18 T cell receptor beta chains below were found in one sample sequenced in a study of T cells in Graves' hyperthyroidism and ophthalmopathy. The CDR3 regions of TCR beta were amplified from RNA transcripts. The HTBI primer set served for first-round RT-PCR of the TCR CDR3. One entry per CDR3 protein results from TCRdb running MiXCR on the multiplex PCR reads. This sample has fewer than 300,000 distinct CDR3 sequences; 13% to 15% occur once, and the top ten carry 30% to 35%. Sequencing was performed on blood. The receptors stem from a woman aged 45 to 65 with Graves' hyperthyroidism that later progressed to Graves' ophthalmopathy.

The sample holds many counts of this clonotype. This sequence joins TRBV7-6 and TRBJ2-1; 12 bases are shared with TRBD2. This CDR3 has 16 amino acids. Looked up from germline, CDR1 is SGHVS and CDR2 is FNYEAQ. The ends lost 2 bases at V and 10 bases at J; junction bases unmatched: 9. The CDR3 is CASSLMVSSGRGEQFF. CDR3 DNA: TGTGCCAGCAGCTTAATGGTGTCTAGCGGGAGGGGGGAGCAGTTCTTC.

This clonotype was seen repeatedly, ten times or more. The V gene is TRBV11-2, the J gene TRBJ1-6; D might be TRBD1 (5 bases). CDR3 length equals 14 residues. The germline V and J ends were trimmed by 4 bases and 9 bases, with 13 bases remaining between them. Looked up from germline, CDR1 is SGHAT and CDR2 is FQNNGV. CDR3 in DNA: TGTGCCAGCAGCTCGCCCGGGGGGAGTTCACCCCTCCACTTT. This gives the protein CASSSPGGSSPLHF.

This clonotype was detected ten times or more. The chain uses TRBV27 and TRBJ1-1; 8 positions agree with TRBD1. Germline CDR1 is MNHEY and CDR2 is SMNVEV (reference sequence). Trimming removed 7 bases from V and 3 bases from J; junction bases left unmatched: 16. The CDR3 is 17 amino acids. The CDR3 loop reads CASTDWRAGGADTEAFF. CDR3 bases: TGTGCCAGCACCGATTGGAGGGCAGGGGGCGCAGACACTGAAGCTTTCTTT.

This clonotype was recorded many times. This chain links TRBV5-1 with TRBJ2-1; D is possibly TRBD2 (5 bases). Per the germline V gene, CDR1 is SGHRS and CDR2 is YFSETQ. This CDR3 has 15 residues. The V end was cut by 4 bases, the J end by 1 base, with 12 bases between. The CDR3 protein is CASSVSAGSYNEQFF. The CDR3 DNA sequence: TGCGCCAGCAGCGTCTCGGCGGGTTCCTACAATGAGCAGTTCTTC.

Here the CDR3 reads CASSQSSRETQYF. In nucleotides, the CDR3 is TGTGCCAGCAGCCAGAGCTCCAGAGAGACCCAGTACTTC. V and J are TRBV14 and TRBJ2-5; no clear D gene. Trimming stripped 3 bases from V and 4 bases from J, with 9 bases between. This CDR3 has 13 amino acids. The germline gives CDR1 SGHDN, CDR2 FVKESK.

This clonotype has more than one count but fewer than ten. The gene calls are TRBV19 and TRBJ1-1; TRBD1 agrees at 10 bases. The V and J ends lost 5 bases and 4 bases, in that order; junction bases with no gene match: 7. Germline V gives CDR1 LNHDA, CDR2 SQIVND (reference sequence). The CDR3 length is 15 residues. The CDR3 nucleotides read TGTGCCAGTAGTCAGCGACAGGGGGCGAGCACTGAAGCTTTCTTT. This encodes CASSQRQGASTEAFF.

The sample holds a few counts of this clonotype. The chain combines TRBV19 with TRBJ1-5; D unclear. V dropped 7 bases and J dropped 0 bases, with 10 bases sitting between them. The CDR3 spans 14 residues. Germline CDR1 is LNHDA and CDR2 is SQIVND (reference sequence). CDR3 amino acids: CASKGLYSNQPQHF. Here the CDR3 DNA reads TGTGCCAGTAAAGGACTTTATAGCAATCAGCCCCAGCATTTT.

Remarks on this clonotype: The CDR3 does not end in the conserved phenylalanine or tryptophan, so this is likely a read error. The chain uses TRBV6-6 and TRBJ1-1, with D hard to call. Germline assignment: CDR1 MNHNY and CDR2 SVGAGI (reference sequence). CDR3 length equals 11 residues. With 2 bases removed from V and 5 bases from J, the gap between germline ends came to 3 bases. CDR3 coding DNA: TGTGCCAGCAGTTACCTTACTGAAGCTTTCCTT. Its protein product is CASSYLTEAFL.

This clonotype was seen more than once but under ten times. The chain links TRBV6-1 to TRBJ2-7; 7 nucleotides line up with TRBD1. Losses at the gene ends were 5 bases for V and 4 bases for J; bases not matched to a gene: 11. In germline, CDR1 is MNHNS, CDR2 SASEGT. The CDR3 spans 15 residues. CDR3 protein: CASSPIGTARYEQYF. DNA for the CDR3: TGTGCCAGCAGTCCTATCGGGACAGCTCGTTACGAGCAGTACTTC.

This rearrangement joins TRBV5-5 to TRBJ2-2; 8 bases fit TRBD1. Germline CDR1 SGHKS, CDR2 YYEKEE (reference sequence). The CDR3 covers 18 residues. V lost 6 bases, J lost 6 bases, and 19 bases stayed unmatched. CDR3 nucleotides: TGTGCCAGCAACAAACCCCTCGGTGCAGGGGGCGCGTCCGGGGAGCTGTTTTTT. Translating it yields CASNKPLGAGGASGELFF. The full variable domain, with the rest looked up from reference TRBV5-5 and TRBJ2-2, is DAGVTQSPTHLIKTRGQQVTLRCSPISGHKSVSWYQQVLGQGPQFIFQYYEKEERGRGNFPDRFSARQFPNYSSELNVNALLLGDSALYLCASNKPLGAGGASGELFFGEGSRLTVL.

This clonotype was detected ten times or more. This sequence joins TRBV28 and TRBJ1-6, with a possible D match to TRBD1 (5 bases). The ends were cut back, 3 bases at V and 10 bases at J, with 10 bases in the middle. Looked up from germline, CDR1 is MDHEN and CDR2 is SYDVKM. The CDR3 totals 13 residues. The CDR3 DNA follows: TGTGCCAGCAGTTTCGGCAGGGAATCACCCCTCCACTTT. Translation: CASSFGRESPLHF.

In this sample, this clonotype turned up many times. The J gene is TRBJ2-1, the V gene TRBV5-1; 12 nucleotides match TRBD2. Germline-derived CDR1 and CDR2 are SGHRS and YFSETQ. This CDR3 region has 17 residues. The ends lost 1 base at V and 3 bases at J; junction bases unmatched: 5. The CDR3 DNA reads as TGCGCCAGCAGCTTGTCCCCGACTAGCGGGAGCTACAATGAGCAGTTCTTC. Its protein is CASSLSPTSGSYNEQFF.

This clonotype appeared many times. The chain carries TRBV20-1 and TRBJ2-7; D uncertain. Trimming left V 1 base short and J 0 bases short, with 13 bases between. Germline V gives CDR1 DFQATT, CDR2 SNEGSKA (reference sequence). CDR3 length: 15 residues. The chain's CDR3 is CSARAPREPSYEQYF. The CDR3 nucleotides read TGCAGTGCTAGAGCCCCAAGGGAACCCTCCTACGAGCAGTACTTC.

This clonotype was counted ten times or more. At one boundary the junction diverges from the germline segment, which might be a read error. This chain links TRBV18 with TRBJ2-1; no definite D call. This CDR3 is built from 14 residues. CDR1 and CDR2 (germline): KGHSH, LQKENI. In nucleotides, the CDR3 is TGTGCCAGCTCCCCACTATATCTCAATGATGAGCAGTTCTTC. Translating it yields CASSPLYLNDEQFF. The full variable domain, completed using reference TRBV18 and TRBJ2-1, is NAGVMQNPRHLVRRRGQEARLRCSPMKGHSHVYWYRQLPEEGLKFMVYLQKENIIDESGMPKERFSAEFPKEGPSILRIQQVVRGDSAAYFCASSPLYLNDEQFFGPGTRLTVL.

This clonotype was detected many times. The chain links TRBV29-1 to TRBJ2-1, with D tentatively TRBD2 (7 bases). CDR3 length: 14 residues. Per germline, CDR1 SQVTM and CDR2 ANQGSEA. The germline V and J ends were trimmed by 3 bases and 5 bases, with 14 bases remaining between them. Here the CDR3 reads CSVEGAGDDNEQFF. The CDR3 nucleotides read TGCAGCGTTGAGGGGGCGGGAGACGACAATGAGCAGTTCTTC.

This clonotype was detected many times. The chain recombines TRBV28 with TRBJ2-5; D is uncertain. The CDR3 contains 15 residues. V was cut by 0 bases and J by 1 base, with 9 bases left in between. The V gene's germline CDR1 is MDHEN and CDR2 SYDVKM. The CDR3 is CASSLWGISQETQYF. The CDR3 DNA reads TGTGCCAGCAGTTTATGGGGGATCTCCCAAGAGACCCAGTACTTC.

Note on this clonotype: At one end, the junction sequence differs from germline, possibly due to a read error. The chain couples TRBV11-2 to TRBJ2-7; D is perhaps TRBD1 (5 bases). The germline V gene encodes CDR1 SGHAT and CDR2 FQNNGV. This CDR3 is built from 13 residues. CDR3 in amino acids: CASSIRVSYGQYF. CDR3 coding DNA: TGTGCCAGCAGCATCAGGGTGTCCTACGGGCAGTACTTC.

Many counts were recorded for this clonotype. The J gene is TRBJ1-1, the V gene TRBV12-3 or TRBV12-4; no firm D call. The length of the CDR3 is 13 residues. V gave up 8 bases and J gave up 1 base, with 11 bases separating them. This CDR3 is CASQEATNTEAFF. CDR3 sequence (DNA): TGTGCCAGCCAGGAAGCGACGAACACTGAAGCTTTCTTT.